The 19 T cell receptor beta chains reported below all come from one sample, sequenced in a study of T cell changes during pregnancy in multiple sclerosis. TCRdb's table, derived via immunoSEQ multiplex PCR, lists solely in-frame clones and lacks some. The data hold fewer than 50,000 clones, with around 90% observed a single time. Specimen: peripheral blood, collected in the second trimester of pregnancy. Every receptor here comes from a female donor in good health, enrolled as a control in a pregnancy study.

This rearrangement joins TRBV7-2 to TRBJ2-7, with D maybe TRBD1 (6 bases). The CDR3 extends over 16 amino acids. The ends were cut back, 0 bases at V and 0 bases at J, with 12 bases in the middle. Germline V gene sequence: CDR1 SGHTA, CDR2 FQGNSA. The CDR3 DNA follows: TGTGCCAGCAGCTTAGCGGGAGCAGGGGCCTCCTACGAGCAGTACTTC. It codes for CASSLAGAGASYEQYF.

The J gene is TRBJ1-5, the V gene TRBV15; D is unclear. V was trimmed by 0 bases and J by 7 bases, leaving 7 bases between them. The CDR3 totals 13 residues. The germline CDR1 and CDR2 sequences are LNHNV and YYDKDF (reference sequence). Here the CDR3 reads CATSRDGGQPQHF. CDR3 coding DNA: TGTGCCACCAGCAGAGATGGCGGGCAGCCCCAGCATTTT.

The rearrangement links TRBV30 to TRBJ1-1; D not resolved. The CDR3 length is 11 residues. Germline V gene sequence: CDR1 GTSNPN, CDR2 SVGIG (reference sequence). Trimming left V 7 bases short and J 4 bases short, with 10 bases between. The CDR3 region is CAYRGGTEAFF. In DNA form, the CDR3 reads TGTGCCTACCGTGGCGGCACTGAAGCTTTCTTT.

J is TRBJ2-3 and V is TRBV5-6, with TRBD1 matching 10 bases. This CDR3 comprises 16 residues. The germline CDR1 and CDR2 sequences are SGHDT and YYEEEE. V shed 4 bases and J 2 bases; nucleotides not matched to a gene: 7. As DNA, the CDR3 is TGTGCCAGCAGCCAAACCGGGACAGGGGTCACAGATACGCAGTATTTT. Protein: CASSQTGTGVTDTQYF.

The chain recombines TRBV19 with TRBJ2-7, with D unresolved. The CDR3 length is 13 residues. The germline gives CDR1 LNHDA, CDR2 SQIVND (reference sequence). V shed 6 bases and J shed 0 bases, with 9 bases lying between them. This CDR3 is CASRPRNSYEQYF. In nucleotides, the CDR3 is TGTGCCAGTAGACCCAGGAACTCCTACGAGCAGTACTTC.

DNA for the CDR3: TGCGCCAGCAGCCAAGATCGCGGAGCTGGAGGAGATACGCAGTATTTT. As protein: CASSQDRGAGGDTQYF. This chain uses TRBV4-1 with TRBJ2-3; tentative D call: TRBD2 (5 bases). The CDR3 sequence is 16 residues long. Germline loops: CDR1 MGHRA, CDR2 YSYEKL. V lost 0 bases and J 5 bases, leaving 15 bases between the germline ends.

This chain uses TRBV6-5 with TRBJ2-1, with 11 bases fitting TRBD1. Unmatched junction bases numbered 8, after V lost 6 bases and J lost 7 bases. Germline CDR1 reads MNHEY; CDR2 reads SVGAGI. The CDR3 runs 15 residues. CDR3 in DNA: TGTGCCAGCAGCAAGGACAGGGGGCTGGGGAATGAGCAGTTCTTC. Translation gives CASSKDRGLGNEQFF.

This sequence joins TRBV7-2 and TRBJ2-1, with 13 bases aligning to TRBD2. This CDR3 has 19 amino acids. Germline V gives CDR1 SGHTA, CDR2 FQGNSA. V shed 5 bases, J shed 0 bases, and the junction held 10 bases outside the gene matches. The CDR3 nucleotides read TGTGCCAGCAGCCTAAGGACTAGCGGGGGAATGGGCTCCTACAATGAGCAGTTCTTC. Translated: CASSLRTSGGMGSYNEQFF.

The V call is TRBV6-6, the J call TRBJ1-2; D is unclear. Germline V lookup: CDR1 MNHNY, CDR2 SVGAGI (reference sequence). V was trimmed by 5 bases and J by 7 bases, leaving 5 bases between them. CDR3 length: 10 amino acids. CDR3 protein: CASSQIGYTF. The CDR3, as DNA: TGTGCCAGCAGTCAGATTGGCTACACCTTC.

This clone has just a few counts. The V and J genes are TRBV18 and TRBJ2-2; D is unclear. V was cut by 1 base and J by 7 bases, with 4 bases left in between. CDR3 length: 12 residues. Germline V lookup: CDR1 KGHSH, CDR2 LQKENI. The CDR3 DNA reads TGTGCCAGCTCACCACGGCTCGGGGAGCTGTTTTTT. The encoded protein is CASSPRLGELFF.

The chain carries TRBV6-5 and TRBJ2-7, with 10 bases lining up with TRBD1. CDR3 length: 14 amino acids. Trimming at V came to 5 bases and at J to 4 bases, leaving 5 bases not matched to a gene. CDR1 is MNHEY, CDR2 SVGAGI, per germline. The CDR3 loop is CASSQGTGDYEQYF. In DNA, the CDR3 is TGTGCCAGCAGTCAAGGGACAGGGGATTACGAGCAGTACTTC.

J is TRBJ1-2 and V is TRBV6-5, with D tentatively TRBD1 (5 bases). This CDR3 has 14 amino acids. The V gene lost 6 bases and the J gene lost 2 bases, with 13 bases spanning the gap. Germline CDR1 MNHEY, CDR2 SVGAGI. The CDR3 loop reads CASRTRRGNYGYTF. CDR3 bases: TGTGCCAGCAGAACCCGACGGGGGAACTATGGCTACACCTTC.

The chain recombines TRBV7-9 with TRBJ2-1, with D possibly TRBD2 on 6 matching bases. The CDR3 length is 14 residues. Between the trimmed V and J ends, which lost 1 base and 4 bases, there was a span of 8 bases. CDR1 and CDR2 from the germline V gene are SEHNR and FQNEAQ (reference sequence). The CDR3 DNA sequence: TGTGCCAGCAGCTTAGTTGGACTATACAATGAGCAGTTCTTC. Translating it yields CASSLVGLYNEQFF.

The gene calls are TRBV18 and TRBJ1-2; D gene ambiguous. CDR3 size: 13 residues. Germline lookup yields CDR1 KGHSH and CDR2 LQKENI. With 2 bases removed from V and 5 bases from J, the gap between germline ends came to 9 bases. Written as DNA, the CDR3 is TGTGCCAGCTCACCAGCGGAGGGTTATGGCTACACCTTC. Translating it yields CASSPAEGYGYTF. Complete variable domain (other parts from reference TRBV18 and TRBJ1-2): NAGVMQNPRHLVRRRGQEARLRCSPMKGHSHVYWYRQLPEEGLKFMVYLQKENIIDESGMPKERFSAEFPKEGPSILRIQQVVRGDSAAYFCASSPAEGYGYTFGSGTRLTVV.

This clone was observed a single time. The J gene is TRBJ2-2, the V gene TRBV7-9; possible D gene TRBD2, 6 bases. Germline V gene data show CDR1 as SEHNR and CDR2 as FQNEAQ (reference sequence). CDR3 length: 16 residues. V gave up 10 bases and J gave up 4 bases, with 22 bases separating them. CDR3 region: CATREKTGSGTGELFF. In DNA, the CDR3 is TGTGCCACGCGGGAAAAAACAGGTTCGGGCACCGGGGAGCTGTTTTTT.

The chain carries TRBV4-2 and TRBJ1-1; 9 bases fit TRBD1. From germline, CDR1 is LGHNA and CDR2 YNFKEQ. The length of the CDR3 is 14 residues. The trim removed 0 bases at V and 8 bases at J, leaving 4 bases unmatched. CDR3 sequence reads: CASSQDYRGPEAFF. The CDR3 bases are TGTGCCAGCAGCCAAGATTACAGGGGGCCCGAAGCTTTCTTT.

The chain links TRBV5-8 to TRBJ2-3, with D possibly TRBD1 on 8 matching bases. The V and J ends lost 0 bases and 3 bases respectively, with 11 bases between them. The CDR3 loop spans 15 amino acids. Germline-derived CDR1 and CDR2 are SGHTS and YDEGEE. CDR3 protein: CASSLEQGGTDTQYF. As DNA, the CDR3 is TGTGCCAGCAGCTTGGAACAGGGGGGGACAGATACGCAGTATTTT.

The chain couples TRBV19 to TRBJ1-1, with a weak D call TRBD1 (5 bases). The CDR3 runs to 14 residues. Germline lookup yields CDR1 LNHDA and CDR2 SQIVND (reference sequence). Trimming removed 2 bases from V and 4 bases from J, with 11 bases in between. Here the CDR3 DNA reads TGTGCCAGTAGTATACAGGGTAGGAGCACTGAAGCTTTCTTT. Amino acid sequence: CASSIQGRSTEAFF. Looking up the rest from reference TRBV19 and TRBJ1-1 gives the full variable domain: DGGITQSPKYLFRKEGQNVTLSCEQNLNHDAMYWYRQDPGQGLRLIYYSQIVNDFQKGDIAEGYSVSREKKESFPLTVTSAQKNPTAFYLCASSIQGRSTEAFFGQGTRLTVV.

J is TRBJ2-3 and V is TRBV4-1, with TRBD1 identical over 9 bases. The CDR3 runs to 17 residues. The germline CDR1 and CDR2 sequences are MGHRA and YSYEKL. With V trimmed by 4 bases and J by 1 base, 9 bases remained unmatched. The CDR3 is CASSRLQGAGGTDTQYF. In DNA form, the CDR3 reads TGCGCCAGCAGCCGACTACAGGGGGCCGGGGGCACAGATACGCAGTATTTT.